Shown below are 15 T cell receptor beta chains from a single sample sequenced in a study of T cells in localized non-small cell lung cancer. Using immunoSEQ multiplex PCR, the repertoire was profiled, and TCRdb retains in-frame clones only, with some absent. This sample has a few thousand clones, with about 26% found just once. The specimen comprised lung tumor tissue, sampled before any cancer treatment. The receptors were sampled from a woman between 35 and 75 years old with stage I squamous cell lung carcinoma.

This clone appeared a few times. This rearrangement joins TRBV28 to TRBJ2-7; D is unresolved. Per the germline V gene, CDR1 is MDHEN and CDR2 is SYDVKM. The CDR3 consists of 13 residues. Trimming took off 3 bases at V and 5 bases at J, with 11 bases between the two ends. CDR3 region: CASSLKGIHEQYF. DNA for the CDR3: TGTGCCAGCAGTTTGAAAGGGATCCACGAGCAGTACTTC.

The V call is TRBV5-1, the J call TRBJ2-2; D is unresolved. The CDR3 extends over 14 amino acids. V lost 0 bases and J 7 bases, leaving 10 bases between the germline ends. Per germline, CDR1 SGHRS and CDR2 YFSETQ. CDR3 DNA: TGCGCCAGCAGCTTGGAGGGTCCGGACGGGGAGCTGTTTTTT. This translates into CASSLEGPDGELFF.

V gene TRBV5-1 combines with J gene TRBJ1-1; D gene unclear. Trimming pared 2 bases from V and 1 base from J, leaving 12 bases between. CDR3 length equals 15 residues. Germline CDR1 SGHRS, CDR2 YFSETQ. In nucleotides, the CDR3 is TGCGCCAGCAGCTTTGAGGGTCTCGGGAACACTGAAGCTTTCTTT. Translation: CASSFEGLGNTEAFF.

By sample fraction, this clone is large (0.1 to 1%). The V gene is TRBV18, the J gene TRBJ2-3; possibly TRBD2 for D (7 bases). From germline, CDR1 is KGHSH and CDR2 LQKENI. The CDR3 loop spans 16 amino acids. Trimming removed 2 bases from V and 2 bases from J, with 14 bases in between. This chain's CDR3 is CASSPVGGGPTDTQYF. CDR3 sequence (DNA): TGTGCCAGCTCACCAGTTGGCGGGGGCCCCACAGATACGCAGTATTTT.

The genes are TRBV2 and TRBJ2-1; the match to TRBD1 covers 10 bases. V was pared by 6 bases and J by 8 bases, with 4 bases of the junction left unmatched. Germline values: CDR1 SNHLY, CDR2 FYNNEI. The CDR3 contains 13 residues. Here the CDR3 reads CASRMTGGDEQFF. The CDR3 DNA sequence: TGTGCCAGCAGAATGACAGGGGGCGATGAGCAGTTCTTC.

In this sample, this clone turned up a few times. The chain is built from TRBV19 and TRBJ1-2; 7 bases agree with TRBD1. The J segment lost 2 bases and the V segment lost 9 bases, leaving 12 bases of the junction unmatched. This CDR3 is 15 amino acids long. In germline, CDR1 is LNHDA, CDR2 SQIVND (reference sequence). CDR3 in DNA: TGTGCCAGCAGGGCAGGGGGAGTCGGAAACTATGGCTACACCTTC. It is translated as CASRAGGVGNYGYTF.

The chain carries TRBV10-3 and TRBJ2-3; 7 bases align to TRBD2. The V segment lost 2 bases and the J segment 6 bases; nucleotides outside the gene matches: 14. Germline V CDR1 and CDR2: ENHRY, SYGVKD. The CDR3 sequence is 17 residues long. This CDR3 is CAISEIASGYRQDTQYF. CDR3 sequence (DNA): TGTGCCATCAGTGAGATCGCTAGCGGTTATAGGCAGGATACGCAGTATTTT.

The table lists this clone with a count of one. The V gene is TRBV19, the J gene TRBJ1-4; no reliable D call. The CDR3 has 14 amino acids. V gave up 7 bases and J gave up 1 base, with 10 bases separating them. CDR1 and CDR2 (germline): LNHDA, SQIVND (reference sequence). As DNA, the CDR3 is TGTGCCAGTACCCCCTTAGAAACTAATGAAAAACTGTTTTTT. This translates into CASTPLETNEKLFF.

The V gene is TRBV19, the J gene TRBJ1-2; D may be TRBD1 (6 bases). The V and J ends lost 2 bases and 0 bases respectively, with 10 bases between them. The CDR3 runs 15 residues. Germline values: CDR1 LNHDA, CDR2 SQIVND (reference sequence). The CDR3 protein is CASSISTGSNYGYTF. CDR3 DNA: TGTGCCAGTAGTATATCAACAGGGTCTAACTATGGCTACACCTTC.

The genes are TRBV6-8 and TRBJ2-5; TRBD1 is a possible D gene (6 bases). From germline, CDR1 is MNHGY and CDR2 SAAAGT. Trimming took 7 bases from V and 4 from J, leaving 25 bases between them. This CDR3 region has 17 residues. The DNA of the CDR3 is TGTGCCAGCACCATAGACCCGGGACATTCCTTCCGAGAGACCCAGTACTTC. It translates to CASTIDPGHSFRETQYF.

Sample share makes this clone medium-sized. This rearrangement joins TRBV11-3 to TRBJ2-2; 11 nucleotides match TRBD2. The CDR3 consists of 16 residues. Trimming removed 3 bases from V and 5 bases from J; junction bases left unmatched: 5. The germline gives CDR1 SGHNT, CDR2 YENEEA. The CDR3 region is CASSLLAGGDTGELFF. The CDR3 coding sequence is TGTGCCAGCAGCTTGCTAGCGGGGGGAGATACCGGGGAGCTGTTTTTT. Looking up the rest from reference TRBV11-3 and TRBJ2-2 gives the full variable domain: EAGVVQSPRYKIIEKKQPVAFWCNPISGHNTLYWYLQNLGQGPELLIRYENEEAVDDSQLPKDRFSAERLKGVDSTLKIQPAELGDSAVYLCASSLLAGGDTGELFFGEGSRLTVL.

This chain uses TRBV1 with TRBJ1-4. TRBV1 is deemed a pseudogene. The CDR3 sequence is 17 residues long. The CDR3 DNA follows: TGCGCCAGCAGCCAAGGCCCTTGGGGTGCAACTAATGAAAAACTGTTTTTT. Its protein is CASSQGPWGATNEKLFF.

This clone was counted a few times. This rearrangement joins TRBV9 to TRBJ2-1, with TRBD1 as a possible D gene (5 bases). There are 13 residues in the CDR3. Trimming took 5 bases from V and 7 from J, leaving 13 bases between them. CDR1 and CDR2 from the germline V gene are SGDLS and YYNGEE. For the CDR3, the DNA is TGTGCCAGCAGTGTGGGGCTCCAGAATGAGCAGTTCTTC. As protein: CASSVGLQNEQFF.

This clone was detected a few times. The chain couples TRBV10-3 to TRBJ2-7; no firm D call. CDR3 length equals 13 residues. The V and J ends lost 0 bases and 3 bases respectively, with 6 bases between them. Germline-derived CDR1 and CDR2 are ENHRY and SYGVKD. The CDR3 coding sequence is TGTGCCATCAGTGAGTCGGCCTACTACGAGCAGTACTTC. Translating gives CAISESAYYEQYF.

This clone has more than one count but fewer than ten. The rearrangement links TRBV7-4 to TRBJ1-4; no firm D call. V lost 5 bases to trimming and J lost 4 bases, with 8 bases between them. This CDR3 is built from 13 residues. From germline, CDR1 is SGHVT and CDR2 SQSDAQ. The CDR3 nucleotides read TGTGCCAGCAGCCCGATAGGTAATGAAAAACTGTTTTTT. It translates to CASSPIGNEKLFF. The variable domain in full, completed from reference TRBV7-4 and TRBJ1-4, reads GAGVSQSPRYKVAKRGRDVALRCDSISGHVTLYWYRQTLGQGSEVLTYSQSDAQRDKSGRPSGRFSAERPERSVSTLKIQRTEQGDSAVYLCASSPIGNEKLFFGSGTQLSVL.